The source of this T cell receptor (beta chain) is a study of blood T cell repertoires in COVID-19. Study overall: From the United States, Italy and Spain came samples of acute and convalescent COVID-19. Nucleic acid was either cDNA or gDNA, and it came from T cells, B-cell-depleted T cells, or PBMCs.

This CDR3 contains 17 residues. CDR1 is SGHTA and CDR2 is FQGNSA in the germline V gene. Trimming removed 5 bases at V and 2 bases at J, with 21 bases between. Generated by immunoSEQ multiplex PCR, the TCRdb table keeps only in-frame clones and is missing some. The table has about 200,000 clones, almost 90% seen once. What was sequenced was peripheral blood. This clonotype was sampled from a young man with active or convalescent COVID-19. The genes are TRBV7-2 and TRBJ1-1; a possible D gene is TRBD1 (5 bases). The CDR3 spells CASSPHTPGQGNTEAFF. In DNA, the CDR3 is TGTGCCAGCAGCCCACATACCCCCGGGCAGGGCAACACTGAAGCTTTCTTT.